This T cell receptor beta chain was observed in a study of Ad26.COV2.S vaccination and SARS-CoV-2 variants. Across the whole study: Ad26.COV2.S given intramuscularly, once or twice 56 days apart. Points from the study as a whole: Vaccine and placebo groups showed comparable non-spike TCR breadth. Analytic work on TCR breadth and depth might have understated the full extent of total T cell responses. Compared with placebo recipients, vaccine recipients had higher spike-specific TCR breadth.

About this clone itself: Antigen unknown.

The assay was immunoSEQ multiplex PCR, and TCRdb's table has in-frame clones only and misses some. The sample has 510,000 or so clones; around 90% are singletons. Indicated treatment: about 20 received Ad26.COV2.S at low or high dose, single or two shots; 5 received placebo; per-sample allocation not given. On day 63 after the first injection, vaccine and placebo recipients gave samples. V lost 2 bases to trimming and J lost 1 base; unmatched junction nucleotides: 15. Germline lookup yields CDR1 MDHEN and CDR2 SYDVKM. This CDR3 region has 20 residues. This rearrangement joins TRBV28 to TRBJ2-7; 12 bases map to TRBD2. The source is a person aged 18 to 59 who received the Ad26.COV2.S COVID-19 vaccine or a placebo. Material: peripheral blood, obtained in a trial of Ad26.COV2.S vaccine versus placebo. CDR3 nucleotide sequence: TGTGCCAGCAGTTTACCAATGAACCCGGGACTAGCGGGTCGATCCTACGAGCAGTACTTC. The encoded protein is CASSLPMNPGLAGRSYEQYF. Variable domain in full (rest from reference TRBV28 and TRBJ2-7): DVKVTQSSRYLVKRTGEKVFLECVQDMDHENMFWYRQDPGLGLRLIYFSYDVKMKEKGDIPEGYSVSREKKERFSLILESASTNQTSMYLCASSLPMNPGLAGRSYEQYFGPGTRLTVT.